The subject of this entry is one T cell receptor (beta chain). Its antigen is still unknown. Antigen-specific CD4+ T cells were first expanded with viral peptide pools by the ViraFEST assay and only then sequenced. Culturing for nine to ten days preceded CD4+ T cell isolation. None of these healthy vaccinees had been infected with SARS-CoV-2 before vaccination. TCRdb's copy holds only in-frame clones and misses some; the assay was immunoSEQ multiplex PCR. The table shows roughly 30,000 clones, with around three quarters occurring only once. CDR1 SGHRS and CDR2 YFSETQ come from the germline V gene. This CDR3 is 13 amino acids long. V was trimmed by 2 bases and J by 3 bases, leaving 8 bases between them. This sample is drawn from a study of vaccination effects on CD4 cells after COVID-19.

Sequencing used CD4+ T cells from PBMCs cultured with HCoV-OC43 spike peptides, obtained before COVID-19 vaccination. As to subset: HCoV-OC43 spike overlapping peptide pool stimulation. This TCR derives from a human donor who received a COVID-19 vaccine. The chain uses TRBV5-1 and TRBJ2-5; D is unclear. The DNA for the CDR3 is TGCGCCAGCAGCTTCGGCCAGGAAGAGACCCAGTACTTC. Translation: CASSFGQEETQYF.